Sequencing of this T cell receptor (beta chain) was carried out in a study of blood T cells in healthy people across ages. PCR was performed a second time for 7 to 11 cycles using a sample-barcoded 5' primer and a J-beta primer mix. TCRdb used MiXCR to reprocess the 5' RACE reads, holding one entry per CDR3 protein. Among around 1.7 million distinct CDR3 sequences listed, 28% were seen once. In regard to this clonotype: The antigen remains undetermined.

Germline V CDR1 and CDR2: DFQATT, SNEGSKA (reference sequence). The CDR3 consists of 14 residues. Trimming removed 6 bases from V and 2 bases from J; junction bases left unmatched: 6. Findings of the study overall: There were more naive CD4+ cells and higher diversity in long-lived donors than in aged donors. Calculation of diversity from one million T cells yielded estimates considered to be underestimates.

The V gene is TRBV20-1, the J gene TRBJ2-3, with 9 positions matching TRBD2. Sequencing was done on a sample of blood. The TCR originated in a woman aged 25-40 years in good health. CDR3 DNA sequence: TGCAGTGCCGGGGCTAGCGGGGCCACAGATACGCAGTATTTT. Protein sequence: CSAGASGATDTQYF.